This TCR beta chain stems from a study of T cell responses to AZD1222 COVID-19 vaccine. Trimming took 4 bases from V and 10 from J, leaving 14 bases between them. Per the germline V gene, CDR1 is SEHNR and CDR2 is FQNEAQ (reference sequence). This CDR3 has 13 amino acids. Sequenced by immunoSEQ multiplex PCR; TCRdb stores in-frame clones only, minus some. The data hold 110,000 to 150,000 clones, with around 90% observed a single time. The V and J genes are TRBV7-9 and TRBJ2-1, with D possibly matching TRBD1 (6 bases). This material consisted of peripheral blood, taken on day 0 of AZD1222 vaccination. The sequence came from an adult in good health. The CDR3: CASSSDRTWEQFF. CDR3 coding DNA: TGTGCCAGCAGCTCCGACAGGACTTGGGAGCAGTTCTTC.